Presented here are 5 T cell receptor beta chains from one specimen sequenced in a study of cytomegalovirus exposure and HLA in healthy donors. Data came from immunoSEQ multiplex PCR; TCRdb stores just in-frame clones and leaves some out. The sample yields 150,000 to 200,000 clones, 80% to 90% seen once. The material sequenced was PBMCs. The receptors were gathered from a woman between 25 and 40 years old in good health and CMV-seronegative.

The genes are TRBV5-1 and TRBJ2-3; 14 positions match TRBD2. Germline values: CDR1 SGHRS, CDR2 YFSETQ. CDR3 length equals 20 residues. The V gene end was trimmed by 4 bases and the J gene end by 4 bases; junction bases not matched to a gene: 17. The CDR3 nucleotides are TGCGCCAGCAGCCGAACGACTAGCGGGAGGGCCTACCGTTCGGCAGATACGCAGTATTTT. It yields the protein CASSRTTSGRAYRSADTQYF.

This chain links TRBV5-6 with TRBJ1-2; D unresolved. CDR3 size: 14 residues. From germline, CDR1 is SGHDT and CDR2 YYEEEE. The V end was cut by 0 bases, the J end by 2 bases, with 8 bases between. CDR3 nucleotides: TGTGCCAGCAGCTTGGCTAGTCCCAACTATGGCTACACCTTC. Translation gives CASSLASPNYGYTF.

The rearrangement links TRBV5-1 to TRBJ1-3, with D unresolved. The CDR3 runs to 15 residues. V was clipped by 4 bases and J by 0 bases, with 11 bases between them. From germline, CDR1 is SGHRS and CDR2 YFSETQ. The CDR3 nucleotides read TGCGCCAGCAGCGACCGAACAGACTCTGGAAACACCATATATTTT. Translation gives CASSDRTDSGNTIYF.

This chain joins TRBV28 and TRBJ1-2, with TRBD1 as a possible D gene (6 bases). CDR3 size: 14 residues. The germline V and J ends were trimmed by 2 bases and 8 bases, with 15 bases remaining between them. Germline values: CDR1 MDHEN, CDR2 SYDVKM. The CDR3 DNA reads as TGTGCCAGCAGTTTAGCCACAGGGTTAGGGGGCTACACCTTC. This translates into CASSLATGLGGYTF.

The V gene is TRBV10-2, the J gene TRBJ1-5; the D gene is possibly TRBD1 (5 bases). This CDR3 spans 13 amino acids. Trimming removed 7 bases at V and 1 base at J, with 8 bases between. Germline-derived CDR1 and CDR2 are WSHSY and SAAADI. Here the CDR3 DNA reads TGCGCCAGCACCAGGGCGAGCAATCAGCCCCAGCATTTT. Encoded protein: CASTRASNQPQHF.